This T cell receptor beta chain emerged from a study of blood T cells in healthy people across ages. Study results and limitations: Observed TCR beta diversity per million T cells went down as age went up. This fall followed a roughly linear course with age.

Healthy Caucasians from Russia aged roughly 6 to 95 served as donors. The use of a sample-barcoded 5' primer and a J-beta primer mix characterized a second PCR of roughly 6 to 12 cycles. TCRdb used MiXCR to reprocess the 5' RACE reads, holding one entry per CDR3 protein. The sample lists about 680,000 distinct CDR3 sequences, about 52% occurring once. About this clonotype: Antigen: not known.

There are 10 residues in the CDR3. Germline-derived CDR1 and CDR2 are DFQATT and SNEGSKA (reference sequence). This sequence was found in a woman aged 60-75 years in good health. This sequence joins TRBV20-1 and TRBJ1-2, with a tentative D call TRBD1 (5 bases). Sequenced sample: blood. This chain's CDR3 is CGTGEASYTF. The CDR3 nucleotides read TGCGGCACGGGGGAAGCGAGCTACACCTTC.